This TCR beta chain came from a study of T cell changes during pregnancy in multiple sclerosis (dated by TCRdb to between 2018 and 2020). Looking at the study overall: The study looked at changes in the T cell repertoire across pregnancy in women with multiple sclerosis.

The CDR3 sequence holds 17 residues, the cysteine and phenylalanine included. The only DNA kept is the CDR3, 51 bases in frame from the first base. From the germline V gene, CDR1 is MNHNS and CDR2 is SASEGT. V sheds 0 bases and J sheds 0 bases, leaving 14 bases between their ends. As concerns this clone: Its antigen specificity is not known. Per-nucleotide qualities are absent, and no much larger clonotype sits a single base away.

Preparation of the library involved the immunoSEQ multiplex PCR assay. TCRdb took this table from immuneACCESS and kept in-frame rearrangements with V and J called. Such tables lack part of the clones; where checked against another copy, unresolved V genes explain under half of the gap, and the rest is unexplained. In all, the sample holds 68,000 or so clones, and around 90% of those were seen once. Clones ranked in the top ten supply over 0.65% of the sample. This TCR was sampled from a female donor with multiple sclerosis, enrolled in a pregnancy study. The specimen comprised peripheral blood, sampled in the second trimester of pregnancy. The chain is encoded by TRBV6-1 joined to TRBJ1-2, with the D gene call left open. For the CDR3, the sequence is CASSEAQVALPNYGYTF. The nucleotide sequence is given as TGTGCCAGCAGTGAAGCGCAAGTAGCCCTTCCTAACTATGGCTACACCTTC.